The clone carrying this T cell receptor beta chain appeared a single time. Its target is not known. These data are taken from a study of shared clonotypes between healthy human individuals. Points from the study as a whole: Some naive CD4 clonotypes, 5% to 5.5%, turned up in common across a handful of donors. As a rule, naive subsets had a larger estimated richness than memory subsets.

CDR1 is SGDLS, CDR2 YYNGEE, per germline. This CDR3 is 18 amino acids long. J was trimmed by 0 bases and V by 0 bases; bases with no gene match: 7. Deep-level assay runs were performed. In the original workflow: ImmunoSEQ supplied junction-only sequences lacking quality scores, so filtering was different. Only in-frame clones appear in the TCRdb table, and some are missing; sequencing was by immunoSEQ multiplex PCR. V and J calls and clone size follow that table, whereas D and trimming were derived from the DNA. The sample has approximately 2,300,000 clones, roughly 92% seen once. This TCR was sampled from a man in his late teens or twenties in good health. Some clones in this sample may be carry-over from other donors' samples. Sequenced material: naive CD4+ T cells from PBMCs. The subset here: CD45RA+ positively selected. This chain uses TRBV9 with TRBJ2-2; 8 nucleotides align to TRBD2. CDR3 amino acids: CASSVGRGRRPNTGELFF. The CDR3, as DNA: TGTGCCAGCAGCGTAGGTCGCGGGAGGCGACCGAACACCGGGGAGCTGTTTTTT.